The present T cell receptor (beta chain) was sequenced within a study of blood T cell repertoires in COVID-19. For the study at large: From the United States, Italy and Spain came samples of acute and convalescent COVID-19.

Methods used by the authors: Reference gene primer amplification yielded estimated nucleated cell counts. Assay used: immunoSEQ multiplex PCR; TCRdb lists only in-frame clones, some missing. D and trimming come from the DNA, and the V and J calls and clone size come from that table. Of 52,000 or so clones listed, 90% are singletons. The CDR3 contains 13 residues. Germline-derived CDR1 and CDR2 are MNHEY and SVGAGI. V was clipped by 5 bases and J by 5 bases, with 13 bases between them. A single count supports this clone. Sequenced input: peripheral blood. The sequence derives from a woman aged 80 or older with acute or convalescent COVID-19. This chain connects TRBV6-5 to TRBJ2-7, with D tentatively TRBD2 (5 bases). CDR3 loop: CASSTGIWDEQYF. In DNA form, the CDR3 reads TGTGCCAGCAGTACCGGGATTTGGGACGAGCAGTACTTC.